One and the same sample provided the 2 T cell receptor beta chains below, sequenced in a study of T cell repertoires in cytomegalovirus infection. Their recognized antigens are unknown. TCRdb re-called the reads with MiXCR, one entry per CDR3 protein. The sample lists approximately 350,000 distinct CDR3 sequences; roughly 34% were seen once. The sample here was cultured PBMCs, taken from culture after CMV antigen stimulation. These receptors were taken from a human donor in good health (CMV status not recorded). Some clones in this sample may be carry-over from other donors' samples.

The CDR3 DNA reads as TGTGCCAGCAGCTTGACCCTAGCGGGAGTGGATCGGGCGCAGTATTTT. Its protein is CASSLTLAGVDRAQYF. The J gene is TRBJ2-3, the V gene TRBV5-6, with 10 bases matching TRBD2. From germline, CDR1 is SGHDT and CDR2 YYEEEE. This CDR3 contains 16 residues. V was clipped by 1 base and J by 10 bases; unmatched bases: 12.

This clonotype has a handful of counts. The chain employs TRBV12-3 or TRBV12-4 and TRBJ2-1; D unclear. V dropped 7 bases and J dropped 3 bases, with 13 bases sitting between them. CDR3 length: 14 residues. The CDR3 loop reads CASIERDNYNEQFF. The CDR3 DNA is TGTGCCAGCATCGAACGCGATAACTACAATGAGCAGTTCTTC.